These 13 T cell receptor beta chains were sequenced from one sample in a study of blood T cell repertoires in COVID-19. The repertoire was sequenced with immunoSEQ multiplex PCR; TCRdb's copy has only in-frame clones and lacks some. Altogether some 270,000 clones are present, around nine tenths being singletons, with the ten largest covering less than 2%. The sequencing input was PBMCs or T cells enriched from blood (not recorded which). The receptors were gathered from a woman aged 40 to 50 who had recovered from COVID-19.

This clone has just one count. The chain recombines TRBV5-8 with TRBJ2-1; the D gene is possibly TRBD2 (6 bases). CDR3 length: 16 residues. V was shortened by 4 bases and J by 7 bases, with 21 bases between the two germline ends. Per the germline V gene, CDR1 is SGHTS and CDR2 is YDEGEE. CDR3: CASSPRGLASGNEQFF. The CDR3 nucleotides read TGTGCCAGCAGCCCCCGAGGGCTAGCGTCGGGGAATGAGCAGTTCTTC. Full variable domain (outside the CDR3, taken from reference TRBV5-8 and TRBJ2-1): EAGVTQSPTHLIKTRGQQATLRCSPISGHTSVYWYQQALGLGLQFLLWYDEGEERNRGNFPPRFSGRQFPNYSSELNVNALELEDSALYLCASSPRGLASGNEQFFGPGTRLTVL.

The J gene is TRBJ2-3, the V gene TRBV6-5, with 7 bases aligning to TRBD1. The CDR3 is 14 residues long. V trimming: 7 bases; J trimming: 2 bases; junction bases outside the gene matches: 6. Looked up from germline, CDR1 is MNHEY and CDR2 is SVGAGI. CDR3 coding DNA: TGTGCCAGCAAGGGACAGCTTATCACAGATACGCAGTATTTT. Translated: CASKGQLITDTQYF.

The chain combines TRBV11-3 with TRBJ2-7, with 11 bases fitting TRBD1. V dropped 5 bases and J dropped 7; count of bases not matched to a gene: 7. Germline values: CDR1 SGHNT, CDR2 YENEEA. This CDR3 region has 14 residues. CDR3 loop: CASSRTGGLNEQYF. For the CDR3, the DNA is TGTGCCAGCAGCCGGACAGGGGGCCTTAATGAGCAGTACTTC.

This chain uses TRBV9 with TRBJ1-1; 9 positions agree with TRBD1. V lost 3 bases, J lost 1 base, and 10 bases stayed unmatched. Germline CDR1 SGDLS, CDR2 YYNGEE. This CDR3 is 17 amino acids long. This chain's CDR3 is CASSARPGTGRNTEAFF. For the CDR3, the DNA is TGTGCCAGCAGCGCCAGGCCCGGGACAGGGAGGAACACTGAAGCTTTCTTT.

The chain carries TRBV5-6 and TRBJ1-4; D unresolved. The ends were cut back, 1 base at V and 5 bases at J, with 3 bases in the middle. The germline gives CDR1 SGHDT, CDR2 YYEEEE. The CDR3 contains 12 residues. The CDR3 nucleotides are TGTGCCAGCAGCTTGCCGAATGAAAAACTGTTTTTT. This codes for CASSLPNEKLFF.

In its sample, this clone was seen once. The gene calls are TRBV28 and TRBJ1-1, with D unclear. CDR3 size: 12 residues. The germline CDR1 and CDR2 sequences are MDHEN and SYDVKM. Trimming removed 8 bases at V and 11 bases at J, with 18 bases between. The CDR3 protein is CASRRIGGKAFF. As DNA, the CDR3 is TGTGCCAGCCGACGGATTGGAGGGAAGGCTTTCTTT.

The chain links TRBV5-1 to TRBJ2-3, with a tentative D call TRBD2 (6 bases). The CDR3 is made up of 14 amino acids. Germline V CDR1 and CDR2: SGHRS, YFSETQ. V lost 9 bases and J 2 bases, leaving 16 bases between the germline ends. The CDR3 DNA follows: TGCGCCACCCGGAGGGACCCAACCACAGATACGCAGTATTTT. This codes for CATRRDPTTDTQYF.

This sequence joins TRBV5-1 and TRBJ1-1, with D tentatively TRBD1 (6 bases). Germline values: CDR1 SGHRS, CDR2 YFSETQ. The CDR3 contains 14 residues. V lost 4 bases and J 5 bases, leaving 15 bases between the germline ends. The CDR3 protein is CASSTGQRLTEAFF. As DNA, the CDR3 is TGCGCCAGCAGCACAGGACAGCGATTAACTGAAGCTTTCTTT.

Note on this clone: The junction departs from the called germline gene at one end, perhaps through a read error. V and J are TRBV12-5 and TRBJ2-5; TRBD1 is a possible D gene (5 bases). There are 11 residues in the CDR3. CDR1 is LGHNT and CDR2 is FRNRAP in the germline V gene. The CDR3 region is CAPLGEETQYF. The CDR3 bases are TGCGCCCCCCTAGGGGAAGAGACCCAGTACTTC.

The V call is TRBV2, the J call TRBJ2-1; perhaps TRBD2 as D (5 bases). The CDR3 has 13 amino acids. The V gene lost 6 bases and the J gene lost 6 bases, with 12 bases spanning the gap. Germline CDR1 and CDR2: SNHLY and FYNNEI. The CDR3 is CASSPEGPNEQFF. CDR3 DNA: TGTGCCAGCAGCCCCGAGGGCCCCAATGAGCAGTTCTTC.

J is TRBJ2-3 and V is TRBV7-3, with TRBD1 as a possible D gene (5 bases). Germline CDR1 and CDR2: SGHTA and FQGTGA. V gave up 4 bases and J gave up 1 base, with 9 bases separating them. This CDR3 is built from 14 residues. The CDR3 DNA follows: TGTGCCAGCAGCTCCCAGACAGGCACAGATACGCAGTATTTT. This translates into CASSSQTGTDTQYF.

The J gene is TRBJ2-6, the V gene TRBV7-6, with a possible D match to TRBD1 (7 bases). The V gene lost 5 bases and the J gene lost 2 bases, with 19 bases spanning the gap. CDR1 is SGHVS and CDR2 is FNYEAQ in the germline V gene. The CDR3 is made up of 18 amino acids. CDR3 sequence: CASSPRGRGATGANVLTF. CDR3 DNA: TGTGCCAGCAGCCCCCGTGGCAGGGGGGCAACTGGGGCCAACGTCCTGACTTTC.

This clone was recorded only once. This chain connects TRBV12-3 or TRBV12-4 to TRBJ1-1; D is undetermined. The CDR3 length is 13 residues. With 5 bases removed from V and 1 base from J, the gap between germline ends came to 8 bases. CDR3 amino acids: CASSTRQNTEAFF. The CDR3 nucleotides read TGTGCCAGCAGTACTCGACAGAACACTGAAGCTTTCTTT.